A selection of T cell receptor beta chains follows, all from one sample in a study of post-analysis software for immune sequencing data. MiXCR was run by TCRdb on the PCR reads, yielding one entry per CDR3 protein. The sample includes 740,000 or so distinct CDR3 sequences, about 53% of them seen just once. Sequencing used blood. These receptor sequences come from a girl aged 10-17 years with multiple sclerosis. Both conserved end residues are trimmed from each CDR3. Fields, in order: V gene, CDR3 protein.

TRBV29-1 SVTLILGSYEQY
TRBV7-2 ASTLRARNNEQF
TRBV5-1 ASSLVRSLEQF
TRBV7-2 ASSLQPGQYNEQY
TRBV27 ASAGGPSSYNEQF
TRBV5-8 ASSRILAGGPDTQY
TRBV9 ASSLGEGNGYT
TRBV20-1 SARDSRGGYEQY
TRBV5-1 ASSLALASGKEQY
TRBV6-6 AVRSWDPGSYEQY
TRBV4-2 ASSQAPGLIGEQY
TRBV5-1 ASSPDRGKETQY
TRBV20-1 SATGTSSSYNEQF
TRBV6-2/TRBV6-3 ASSYSGLAGGTEKDGANVLT
TRBV9 ASSVFPGLAPYEQY
TRBV2 ASQQGSGANVLT
TRBV29-1 SVLRVETQY
TRBV7-3 ASSPTGTSDTEQF
TRBV3-1 ASSRQRGIGETQY
TRBV20-1 SARDWVAGVPDTQY
TRBV2 ASSPGTGAREQY
TRBV25-1 ASSERRAGANVLT
TRBV15 AASRARTSGGYSSTDTQY
TRBV20-1 SASGQGSEQF
TRBV20-1 SANKGLYEQY
TRBV5-1 ASSLVRGASGNEQF
TRBV10-3 AIGQGGSPLH
TRBV25-1 ASSESGRAVTGELF
TRBV5-1 ASTSLATANDEQY
TRBV20-1 SARTGGRNTEAF
TRBV5-1 ASSALLPGDGNGGIQY
TRBV24-1 ATIDLQGTGDEQY
TRBV7-9 ASRRRGSSYEQY
TRBV12-3/TRBV12-4 ASSLESGYLVEQY
TRBV7-2 ASSLENKNTQY
TRBV6-1 ASRTQNRGPYDYYEQY
TRBV4-1 ASSQDSLAGSKNIQY
TRBV12-3/TRBV12-4 ASSFRTSGRARENIQY
TRBV7-9 ASSLAEGQGYNEQF
TRBV12-3/TRBV12-4 ASSLDRIYGYT
TRBV7-2 ASSPLAGNYEQY
TRBV5-1 ASSGEVGYEQY
TRBV6-1 ASSGLAGVFTDTQY
TRBV27 ASSWSFSSYNEQF
TRBV5-1 ASSLVVGGSYEQY
TRBV20-1 SARWAALGNEQF
TRBV3-1 ASSQRVTDTQY
TRBV12-3/TRBV12-4 ASSLYPETQY
TRBV20-1 SARDGLKDRLKTQY
TRBV20-1 SASPFEGTQF
TRBV7-3 ASSLTGTGRNTQY
TRBV29-1 SVGLVLLNEQF
TRBV6-1 ASSERGPRGVRELF
TRBV6-1 ASSDVREVGSYEQY